The rows below give T cell receptor beta chains drawn from one sample of a study of response to subunit inactivated influenza vaccine. From the RT-PCR reads, TCRdb called clonotypes with MiXCR, one entry per CDR3 protein. The sample contains 170,000 or so distinct CDR3 sequences, about 10% of which appear only once. The sample was CD8+ T cells sorted from PBMCs, taken roughly 24 months after vaccination. These receptors originate from a man aged 50-75 years who received an inactivated influenza vaccine. CDR3s include the opening cysteine and the closing phenylalanine or tryptophan. Each record gives: CDR3 DNA, CDR3 protein, D gene, J gene, V gene, clone size. D genes are given only for firm matches. Size values are once, few and many counts, or a class for expanded clones, and some rows have none.

cdr3_nt: TGCGCCAGCAGCTTGGATGCGGGGCAAGAGACCCAGTACTTC
cdr3_aa: CASSLDAGQETQYF
d_call: -
j_call: TRBJ2-5
v_call: TRBV5-1
clone_size: few

cdr3_nt: TGTGCCAGCAGTTACTCGCCTGTGTCGGCTCCTTCCTACGAGCAGTACTTC
cdr3_aa: CASSYSPVSAPSYEQYF
d_call: -
j_call: TRBJ2-7
v_call: TRBV6-5
clone_size: -

cdr3_nt: TGTGCCAGCAGCCAAGGTAGCGTCGAGCAGTACTTC
cdr3_aa: CASSQGSVEQYF
d_call: -
j_call: TRBJ2-7
v_call: TRBV14
clone_size: few

cdr3_nt: TGCGCCAGCAGCTTGAGACAGGGGGCCGACTATGGCTACACCTTC
cdr3_aa: CASSLRQGADYGYTF
d_call: TRBD1
j_call: TRBJ1-2
v_call: TRBV5-1
clone_size: few

cdr3_nt: TGTGCCAGCACCCTCGACAGGGGAGGTCAGCCCCAGCATTTT
cdr3_aa: CASTLDRGGQPQHF
d_call: TRBD1
j_call: TRBJ1-5
v_call: TRBV12-3/TRBV12-4
clone_size: -

cdr3_nt: TGTGCCAGCAGTTATGGGACAGGGTCCGTGACCCAGTACTTC
cdr3_aa: CASSYGTGSVTQYF
d_call: TRBD1
j_call: TRBJ2-5
v_call: TRBV12-3/TRBV12-4
clone_size: -

cdr3_nt: TGCAGTGCCATACGGGGCGGTTGGACTGAAGCTTTCTTT
cdr3_aa: CSAIRGGWTEAFF
d_call: -
j_call: TRBJ1-1
v_call: TRBV20-1
clone_size: few

cdr3_nt: TGTGCCAGCAGCTTAGATATTGGCCCAGATACGCAGTATTTT
cdr3_aa: CASSLDIGPDTQYF
d_call: -
j_call: TRBJ2-3
v_call: TRBV7-8
clone_size: many

cdr3_nt: TGTGCCAGCAGCGGCGGGACTAGCGGGGGAATAGAGCAGTACTTC
cdr3_aa: CASSGGTSGGIEQYF
d_call: TRBD2
j_call: TRBJ2-7
v_call: TRBV9
clone_size: -

cdr3_nt: TGTGCCAGCAGCTTTGGACTAATAAATGAGCAGTTCTTC
cdr3_aa: CASSFGLINEQFF
d_call: -
j_call: TRBJ2-1
v_call: TRBV7-6
clone_size: -

cdr3_nt: TGTGCCAGCAGCTACTTTAGCGGTTCCTACAATGAGCAGTTCTTC
cdr3_aa: CASSYFSGSYNEQFF
d_call: -
j_call: TRBJ2-1
v_call: TRBV7-2
clone_size: -

cdr3_nt: TGCGCCAGCAGCCAAGAGACTGTACTGAACACTGAAGCTTTCTTT
cdr3_aa: CASSQETVLNTEAFF
d_call: -
j_call: TRBJ1-1
v_call: TRBV4-1
clone_size: -

cdr3_nt: TGCGCCAGCAGCCCAAATTTGAACACCGGGGAGCTGTTTTTT
cdr3_aa: CASSPNLNTGELFF
d_call: -
j_call: TRBJ2-2
v_call: TRBV4-3
clone_size: -

cdr3_nt: TGTGCCAGCAGCTTAGTGAGGCTCCCATACATTCAGTACTTC
cdr3_aa: CASSLVRLPYIQYF
d_call: -
j_call: TRBJ2-4
v_call: TRBV11-2
clone_size: few

cdr3_nt: TGTGCCAGCGGGGAAGCAGATACGCAGTATTTT
cdr3_aa: CASGEADTQYF
d_call: -
j_call: TRBJ2-3
v_call: TRBV12-3/TRBV12-4
clone_size: many

cdr3_nt: TGTGCCAGTTGGAGGGGGTATGAGCAGTTCTTC
cdr3_aa: CASWRGYEQFF
d_call: -
j_call: TRBJ2-1
v_call: TRBV12-3/TRBV12-4
clone_size: many

cdr3_nt: TGTGCCAGCAGCTCCGAGACCTGGGGTGAGCAGTTCTTC
cdr3_aa: CASSSETWGEQFF
d_call: -
j_call: TRBJ2-1
v_call: TRBV7-3
clone_size: few